Below are 21 T cell receptor beta chains sequenced from a single sample in a study of T cell responses to AZD1222 COVID-19 vaccine. The method was immunoSEQ multiplex PCR; TCRdb's version includes in-frame clones alone and lacks a portion of them. The sample has under 95,000 clones, approximately 89% seen once. The sequencing here drew on peripheral blood, taken on day 0 of AZD1222 vaccination. These receptors were collected from an adult in good health.

A single count supports this clone. This chain uses TRBV5-6 with TRBJ2-5; 12 nucleotides line up with TRBD2. Trimming cost V 3 bases and J 1 base; bases outside gene matches: 7. The germline V gene has CDR1 SGHDT and CDR2 YYEEEE. CDR3 size: 17 residues. The CDR3: CASSSQGLAGPQETQYF. CDR3 DNA: TGTGCCAGCAGCTCCCAAGGACTAGCGGGACCCCAAGAGACCCAGTACTTC.

J is TRBJ2-7 and V is TRBV6-5, with D perhaps matching TRBD1 (6 bases). CDR1 is MNHEY, CDR2 SVGAGI, per germline. This CDR3 is built from 12 residues. The CDR3 DNA sequence: TGTGCGGCTACCGGGACAACCTACGAGCAGTACTTC. Residues: CAATGTTYEQYF.

The gene calls are TRBV3-1 (or the pseudogene TRBV3-2) and TRBJ1-2; TRBD1 matches at 7 bases. With V trimmed by 4 bases and J by 5 bases, 13 bases remained unmatched. Germline lookup yields CDR1 LGHDT and CDR2 YNNKEL (reference sequence). The CDR3 has 16 residues. CDR3 region: CASSRQTGSRSYGYTF. The DNA for the CDR3 is TGTGCCAGCAGCCGACAGACAGGGTCCCGCTCTTATGGCTACACCTTC.

The chain employs TRBV30 and TRBJ2-5, with a possible D match to TRBD1 (6 bases). The germline V and J ends were trimmed by 2 bases and 5 bases, with 15 bases remaining between them. CDR1 is GTSNPN, CDR2 SVGIG, per germline (reference sequence). The CDR3 totals 14 residues. The CDR3 reads CAWSPQGRVETQYF. In nucleotides, the CDR3 is TGTGCCTGGAGTCCGCAGGGGCGCGTGGAGACCCAGTACTTC.

V is TRBV30 and J is TRBJ2-1; D remains ambiguous. From germline, CDR1 is GTSNPN and CDR2 SVGIG (reference sequence). With 1 base removed from V and 5 bases from J, the gap between germline ends came to 3 bases. The length of the CDR3 is 11 residues. The CDR3 DNA is TGTGCCTGGAGTGGGAACAATGAGCAGTTCTTC. Its translation: CAWSGNNEQFF.

CDR3 amino acids: CASSVEGSDNEQFF. For the CDR3, the DNA is TGTGCCAGCAGCGTAGAGGGGAGTGACAATGAGCAGTTCTTC. The rearrangement links TRBV9 to TRBJ2-1; D assignment may be TRBD1 or TRBD2 (5 bases each). The V and J ends lost 0 bases and 5 bases respectively, with 9 bases between them. There are 14 residues in the CDR3. The V gene's germline CDR1 is SGDLS and CDR2 YYNGEE.

The CDR3 is CASSIGGGAPFNYGYTF. The CDR3 DNA is TGTGCCAGTAGTATAGGAGGCGGAGCCCCTTTTAACTATGGCTACACCTTC. The chain employs TRBV19 and TRBJ1-2, with unresolved D. V lost 1 base and J 1 base, leaving 16 bases between the germline ends. This CDR3 is 17 amino acids long. Germline CDR1 is LNHDA and CDR2 is SQIVND (reference sequence).

The CDR3 nucleotides read TGTGCCAGCTCACCACTGCCCTCAACGGGGGAGCAGTACTTC. Its protein product is CASSPLPSTGEQYF. The chain recombines TRBV18 with TRBJ2-7, with D possibly matching TRBD2 (5 bases). This CDR3 region has 14 residues. Germline V CDR1 and CDR2: KGHSH, LQKENI. Trimming took 1 base from V and 7 from J, leaving 14 bases between them.

The rearrangement links TRBV7-9 to TRBJ2-2; TRBD1 agrees at 10 bases. CDR3 size: 17 residues. CDR1 and CDR2 (germline): SEHNR, FQNEAQ (reference sequence). Trimming took 6 bases from V and 0 from J; bases not matched to a gene: 7. The CDR3 here is CASSARQGAANTGELFF. The CDR3 DNA reads as TGTGCCAGCAGTGCCAGACAGGGGGCCGCGAACACCGGGGAGCTGTTTTTT. Full variable domain (remainder filled in from reference TRBV7-9 and TRBJ2-2): DTGVSQNPRHKITKRGQNVTFRCDPISEHNRLYWYRQTLGQGPEFLTYFQNEAQLEKSRLLSDRFSAERPKGSFSTLEIQRTEQGDSAMYLCASSARQGAANTGELFFGEGSRLTVL.

The chain employs TRBV5-1 and TRBJ1-2, with 7 positions matching TRBD1. CDR1 is SGHRS and CDR2 is YFSETQ in the germline V gene. The CDR3 extends over 14 amino acids. With V trimmed by 4 bases and J by 4 bases, 7 bases remained unmatched. For the CDR3, the DNA is TGCGCCAGCAGCGAGGGACAGTCGCCCTATGGCTACACCTTC. It translates to CASSEGQSPYGYTF.

This clone was seen just once. J is TRBJ1-1 and V is TRBV5-1; D remains ambiguous. Trimming removed 5 bases at V and 3 bases at J, with 17 bases between. The CDR3 consists of 15 residues. Germline V lookup: CDR1 SGHRS, CDR2 YFSETQ. The CDR3 spells CASRGGRSIDTEAFF. The CDR3 DNA follows: TGCGCCAGCAGGGGCGGGAGGTCGATCGACACTGAAGCTTTCTTT.

The chain is built from TRBV5-5 and TRBJ2-7; D might be TRBD1 or TRBD2, each matching 7 bases. Trimming shortened V by 4 bases and J by 2 bases, and 13 bases separated the two germline ends. This CDR3 has 14 amino acids. Per the germline V gene, CDR1 is SGHKS and CDR2 is YYEKEE (reference sequence). The chain's CDR3 is CASSPTGTTYEQYF. CDR3 DNA sequence: TGTGCCAGCAGCCCGACAGGGACTACCTACGAGCAGTACTTC.

The table lists this clone with a few counts. The chain recombines TRBV9 with TRBJ1-3; D ambiguous. CDR1 and CDR2 (germline): SGDLS, YYNGEE. This CDR3 contains 15 residues. Trimming removed 2 bases from V and 0 bases from J, with 9 bases in between. CDR3 sequence reads: CASSVSASSGNTIYF. The CDR3 DNA reads as TGTGCCAGCAGCGTGTCCGCATCCTCTGGAAACACCATATATTTT.

The table lists this clone with a few counts. J is TRBJ1-1 and V is TRBV18; D unresolved. V lost 6 bases and J lost 0, with 8 bases in between. The length of the CDR3 is 13 residues. Per germline, CDR1 KGHSH and CDR2 LQKENI. The CDR3 DNA sequence: TGTGCCAGCTCCCCTCTGGTGAACACTGAAGCTTTCTTT. It translates to CASSPLVNTEAFF.

The J gene is TRBJ2-1, the V gene TRBV5-1, with D perhaps matching TRBD1 (5 bases). Trimming stripped 1 base from V and 1 base from J, with 12 bases between. This CDR3 region has 16 residues. CDR1 is SGHRS, CDR2 YFSETQ, per germline. The CDR3 DNA reads as TGCGCCAGCAGCTTGACGGTCCAGGGTTCCTACAATGAGCAGTTCTTC. Protein: CASSLTVQGSYNEQFF.

The chain employs TRBV18 and TRBJ1-3, with 9 bases that match TRBD1. The ends lost 4 bases at V and 3 bases at J; junction bases unmatched: 4. This CDR3 spans 15 amino acids. Germline V gene data show CDR1 as KGHSH and CDR2 as LQKENI. The CDR3 loop reads CASSLQGASGNTIYF. Written as DNA, the CDR3 is TGTGCCAGCTCACTACAGGGGGCAAGTGGAAACACCATATATTTT.

V gene TRBV5-4 combines with J gene TRBJ1-4; 8 bases are a match to TRBD1. The CDR3 consists of 14 residues. The V gene end was trimmed by 1 base and the J gene end by 6 bases; junction bases not matched to a gene: 2. CDR1 SGHNT and CDR2 YYREEE come from the germline V gene (reference sequence). The DNA for the CDR3 is TGTGCCAGCAGCTTGCAGGGGGCCGATGAAAAACTGTTTTTT. Encoded protein: CASSLQGADEKLFF.

The V call is TRBV5-5, the J call TRBJ1-1, with unresolved D. V was trimmed by 6 bases and J by 1 base, leaving 10 bases between them. The germline CDR1 and CDR2 sequences are SGHKS and YYEKEE (reference sequence). The CDR3 has 13 residues. The CDR3 DNA reads as TGTGCCAGCAATCGGCGGAGGAACACTGAAGCTTTCTTT. It translates to CASNRRRNTEAFF.

This clone was seen a few times. The CDR3 sequence is CATIPQQMNTEAFF. The CDR3 coding sequence is TGTGCCACTATACCTCAGCAGATGAACACTGAAGCTTTCTTT. This chain joins TRBV6-5 and TRBJ1-1; D is unresolved. The germline V and J ends were trimmed by 10 bases and 0 bases, with 15 bases remaining between them. The V gene's germline CDR1 is MNHEY and CDR2 SVGAGI. The CDR3 totals 14 residues.

The genes are TRBV3-1 (or the pseudogene TRBV3-2) and TRBJ1-2, with D tentatively TRBD1 (6 bases). Germline V lookup: CDR1 LGHDT, CDR2 YNNKEL (reference sequence). The CDR3 is 13 amino acids. Between the trimmed V and J ends, which lost 4 bases and 7 bases, there was a span of 13 bases. This CDR3 reads CASSPDPGAGYTF. CDR3 in DNA: TGTGCCAGCAGCCCGGATCCGGGGGCTGGCTACACCTTC.

The V gene is TRBV21-1, the J gene TRBJ2-1; TRBD2 reflects the table's D call only, with no check against the DNA. TRBV21-1 is flagged as a pseudogene. There are 17 residues in the CDR3. CDR3 nucleotide sequence: TGTGCCAGCAGCACTGGACTAGCGGGGTGGGGCTACAATGAGCAGTTCTTC. Translating it yields CASSTGLAGWGYNEQFF.